Following are 14 T cell receptor beta chains from one sample sequenced in a study of PD-1 blockade in mismatch repair-deficient tumors. The method was immunoSEQ multiplex PCR; TCRdb's version includes in-frame clones alone and lacks a portion of them. Of 38,000 or so clones listed, approximately 81% are singletons. The sample in question was peripheral blood, obtained around 75 weeks after starting pembrolizumab. These receptors were obtained from an adult with mismatch repair-deficient cancer.

The CDR3 sequence is CASRLTGGSNQPQHF. The CDR3 nucleotides read TGTGCCAGCAGACTGACAGGGGGAAGCAATCAGCCCCAGCATTTT. The chain recombines TRBV6-6 with TRBJ1-5, with TRBD1 matching over 9 bases. J was trimmed by 1 base and V by 6 bases; bases with no gene match: 4. This CDR3 region has 15 residues. The germline V gene has CDR1 MNHNY and CDR2 SVGAGI (reference sequence).

This rearrangement joins TRBV27 to TRBJ2-6; D is uncertain. The CDR3 has 17 residues. CDR1 and CDR2 from the germline V gene are MNHEY and SMNVEV (reference sequence). V lost 2 bases and J 0 bases, leaving 11 bases between the germline ends. The CDR3 nucleotides are TGTGCCAGCAGTTTAGGGTTAGGAAACTCTGGGGCCAACGTCCTGACTTTC. This codes for CASSLGLGNSGANVLTF. Full variable domain (remainder filled in from reference TRBV27 and TRBJ2-6): EAQVTQNPRYLITVTGKKLTVTCSQNMNHEYMSWYRQDPGLGLRQIYYSMNVEVTDKGDVPEGYKVSRKEKRNFPLILESPSPNQTSLYFCASSLGLGNSGANVLTFGAGSRLTVL.

The chain recombines TRBV12-5 with TRBJ2-7; D not certain. The germline CDR1 and CDR2 sequences are LGHNT and FRNRAP. The CDR3 is 13 residues long. Trimming pared 2 bases from V and 1 base from J, leaving 6 bases between. The CDR3: CASGLPPSYEQYF. The CDR3 DNA sequence: TGTGCTAGTGGTTTGCCCCCTTCCTACGAGCAGTACTTC.

The chain employs TRBV6-5 and TRBJ2-7; the match to TRBD1 covers 8 bases. V trimming: 3 bases; J trimming: 6 bases; junction bases outside the gene matches: 7. Germline-derived CDR1 and CDR2 are MNHEY and SVGAGI. The length of the CDR3 is 14 residues. The CDR3 loop reads CASSYVGQGSEQYF. The CDR3 nucleotides are TGTGCCAGCAGTTATGTCGGACAGGGTTCCGAGCAGTACTTC.

V and J are TRBV18 and TRBJ1-1; TRBD1 is a possible D gene (6 bases). Germline assignment: CDR1 KGHSH and CDR2 LQKENI. The CDR3 covers 14 residues. With 4 bases removed from V and 0 bases from J, the gap between germline ends came to 9 bases. The CDR3 is CASSRQDMNTEAFF. In nucleotides, the CDR3 is TGTGCCAGCTCACGACAGGACATGAACACTGAAGCTTTCTTT.

The chain carries TRBV30 and TRBJ1-1, with D unresolved. The ends were cut back, 2 bases at V and 2 bases at J, with 9 bases in the middle. Germline CDR1 GTSNPN, CDR2 SVGIG (reference sequence). The CDR3 is 13 amino acids. Here the CDR3 DNA reads TGTGCCTGGAGTACGGGGTATAACACTGAAGCTTTCTTT. It encodes CAWSTGYNTEAFF.

In this sample, this clone turned up once. V gene TRBV28 combines with J gene TRBJ1-5; D might be TRBD1 (5 bases). The CDR3 consists of 16 residues. From germline, CDR1 is MDHEN and CDR2 SYDVKM. The V and J ends lost 5 bases and 3 bases respectively, with 17 bases between them. CDR3 protein: CASSLSTAGFNQPQHF. CDR3 nucleotide sequence: TGTGCCAGCAGTCTAAGTACTGCAGGGTTCAATCAGCCCCAGCATTTT.

The chain links TRBV29-1 to TRBJ1-1; D not resolved. The CDR3 loop spans 13 amino acids. Trimming shortened V by 2 bases and J by 1 base, and 8 bases separated the two germline ends. CDR1 is SQVTM, CDR2 ANQGSEA, per germline. CDR3: CSVEPGGNTEAFF. CDR3 nucleotide sequence: TGCAGCGTTGAACCCGGTGGGAACACTGAAGCTTTCTTT.

This chain connects TRBV5-1 to TRBJ2-3; 7 bases align to TRBD2. CDR1 and CDR2 (germline): SGHRS, YFSETQ. CDR3 length: 18 residues. V was pared by 2 bases and J by 4 bases, with 16 bases of the junction left unmatched. DNA for the CDR3: TGCGCCAGCAGCTTTTCATCGGTTCGCGGGAGAGTCGCAGATACGCAGTATTTT. As protein: CASSFSSVRGRVADTQYF.

The chain joins TRBV18 to TRBJ2-2, with D maybe TRBD1 (6 bases). CDR1 and CDR2 from the germline V gene are KGHSH and LQKENI. The CDR3 length is 16 residues. V was shortened by 5 bases and J by 0 bases, with 13 bases between the two germline ends. DNA for the CDR3: TGTGCCAGCTCATCGACAGGCAATCCGAACACCGGGGAGCTGTTTTTT. Encoded protein: CASSSTGNPNTGELFF.

The chain joins TRBV9 to TRBJ2-3, with 7 bases that match TRBD2. The CDR3 has 15 amino acids. Trimming at V came to 0 bases and at J to 6 bases, leaving 7 bases not matched to a gene. Germline values: CDR1 SGDLS, CDR2 YYNGEE. The CDR3 sequence: CASSVEGGRGDTQYF. In DNA form, the CDR3 reads TGTGCCAGCAGCGTAGAAGGCGGGAGAGGCGATACGCAGTATTTT.

The genes are TRBV11-3 and TRBJ1-3; D is unresolved. The germline gives CDR1 SGHNT, CDR2 YENEEA. The CDR3 sequence is 14 residues long. V lost 5 bases and J 3 bases, leaving 11 bases between the germline ends. CDR3 sequence: CASSMGEDGNTIYF. The CDR3 coding sequence is TGTGCCAGCAGCATGGGAGAGGATGGAAACACCATATATTTT.

This chain uses TRBV7-8 with TRBJ2-7; D unclear. The germline gives CDR1 SGHVS, CDR2 FQNEAQ. V gave up 3 bases and J gave up 1 base, with 7 bases separating them. CDR3 length: 13 amino acids. In DNA form, the CDR3 reads TGTGCCAGCAGCTTTGAGACATCCTACGAGCAGTACTTC. Translating it yields CASSFETSYEQYF.

The CDR3 protein is CASSLGASDYNEQFF. The CDR3 nucleotides are TGTGCCAGCAGCCTTGGTGCCAGCGACTACAATGAGCAGTTCTTC. The chain has TRBV5-8 and TRBJ2-1; D unresolved. Germline loops: CDR1 SGHTS, CDR2 YDEGEE. The CDR3 runs to 15 residues. V lost 4 bases and J 3 bases, leaving 14 bases between the germline ends.